The 22 T cell receptor beta chains reported below all come from one sample, sequenced in a study of naive and memory T cell subsets (dated by TCRdb to 2017 to 2019). The library was prepared using UMI-ligation and nested PCR. Sequencing used an Illumina MiSeq. The beta constant-region primer was an equimolar mix of two oligonucleotides covering both TRBC1 and TRBC2. The public sequencing data were trimmed at Q25 with fastp and processed into clonotypes with MiXCR by TCRdb, which kept only in-frame beta chains. Entries that share a CDR3 protein sequence are merged under the most common genes and DNA. The sample data list under 100,000 distinct CDR3 sequences, and around 7% of these were observed just once. 1.6% of the sample goes to the ten largest clones. The sequencing input was central memory CD4+ T cells from blood. In light of the paper, this sample's cell subset or site label describes: central memory, CD45RA- CD27+. The receptors were gathered from a human donor in good health.

This clonotype came up many times. The V and J genes are TRBV20-1 and TRBJ1-2, with D uncertain. The CDR3 contains 12 residues. The germline V and J ends were trimmed by 6 bases and 0 bases, with 8 bases remaining between them. The germline CDR1 and CDR2 sequences are DFQATT and SNEGSKA (reference sequence). The CDR3 DNA follows: TGCAGTGCGCCTATCCCTAACTATGGCTACACCTTC. This translates into CSAPIPNYGYTF.

V is TRBV4-2 and J is TRBJ2-7; possibly TRBD1 for D (5 bases). This CDR3 contains 17 residues. Germline-derived CDR1 and CDR2 are LGHNA and YNFKEQ. With 2 bases removed from V and 2 bases from J, the gap between germline ends came to 19 bases. CDR3 amino acids: CASSQLTATEIPYEQYF. CDR3 nucleotide sequence: TGTGCCAGCAGCCAACTCACCGCGACAGAGATCCCCTACGAGCAGTACTTC.

In its sample, this clonotype was seen many times. The CDR3 bases are TGTGCCTGGACTATGGACAGAGTGAACACTGAAGCTTTCTTT. It yields the protein CAWTMDRVNTEAFF. The chain couples TRBV30 to TRBJ1-1; D is possibly TRBD1 (6 bases). V dropped 4 bases and J dropped 0 bases, with 12 bases sitting between them. CDR1 and CDR2 from the germline V gene are GTSNPN and SVGIG (reference sequence). The length of the CDR3 is 14 residues.

This clonotype was observed at least ten times. This chain uses TRBV14 with TRBJ1-1; D possibly corresponds to TRBD1 (6 bases). V dropped 4 bases and J dropped 0 bases, with 24 bases sitting between them. The germline V gene has CDR1 SGHDN and CDR2 FVKESK. The CDR3 runs 19 residues. CDR3 nucleotide sequence: TGTGCCAGCAGCCGGAGCAGGGGCAACCCGCGCATTATGAACACTGAAGCTTTCTTT. Its protein is CASSRSRGNPRIMNTEAFF.

The sample holds a few counts of this clonotype. V is TRBV7-2 and J is TRBJ2-2; weak D call: TRBD1 (5 bases). The CDR3 covers 15 residues. V gave up 5 bases and J gave up 4 bases, with 14 bases separating them. Looked up from germline, CDR1 is SGHTA and CDR2 is FQGNSA. CDR3 DNA: TGTGCCAGCAGCCCCGCCGTGCAGGGCACCGGGGAGCTGTTTTTT. The encoded protein is CASSPAVQGTGELFF.

This clonotype was seen many times. The V gene is TRBV4-3, the J gene TRBJ1-1; D call uncertain. CDR1 is LGHNA and CDR2 is YSLEER in the germline V gene. V lost 1 base, J lost 1 base, and 10 bases lay in between. CDR3 length equals 15 residues. CDR3 in amino acids: CASSQAPQRNTEAFF. DNA for the CDR3: TGCGCCAGCAGCCAAGCCCCCCAGAGGAACACTGAAGCTTTCTTT.

This clonotype is classed as medium-sized (0.01 to 0.1%). The chain uses TRBV7-8 and TRBJ1-3; 7 nucleotides align to TRBD1. The V gene end was trimmed by 7 bases and the J gene end by 0 bases; junction bases not matched to a gene: 6. Germline CDR1 is SGHVS and CDR2 is FQNEAQ. The CDR3 loop spans 15 amino acids. CDR3 residues: CASIWDSTSGNTIYF. Written as DNA, the CDR3 is TGTGCCAGCATATGGGACAGTACCTCTGGAAACACCATATATTTT.

At least ten counts were recorded for this clonotype. V usage is TRBV28 and J usage is TRBJ1-1; weak D call: TRBD1 (5 bases). V was clipped by 5 bases and J by 1 base, with 17 bases between them. This CDR3 comprises 16 residues. CDR1 is MDHEN, CDR2 SYDVKM, per germline. As DNA, the CDR3 is TGTGCCAGCAGTCCATCGACAGCCGGCCAGAACACTGAAGCTTTCTTT. It encodes CASSPSTAGQNTEAFF.

This chain uses TRBV2 with TRBJ2-1; TRBD1 or TRBD2 may be the D gene (5 bases each). CDR3 length: 14 amino acids. Germline assignment: CDR1 SNHLY and CDR2 FYNNEI. V was shortened by 6 bases and J by 7 bases, with 16 bases between the two germline ends. The CDR3 DNA is TGTGCCAGCAGATCTGGGGCAGGGAGTAATGAGCAGTTCTTC. Encoded protein: CASRSGAGSNEQFF.

This clonotype was found many times. The chain is built from TRBV10-3 and TRBJ2-1; 11 bases are shared with TRBD2. Germline CDR1 ENHRY, CDR2 SYGVKD. The CDR3 covers 15 residues. J gave up 8 bases and V 0 bases, and 3 bases lay outside the gene matches. The CDR3 DNA reads as TGTGCCATCAGTGAGTCTAGCGGGAGGGTGGATGAGCAGTTCTTC. Translating it yields CAISESSGRVDEQFF.

There are a few counts of this clonotype. The chain recombines TRBV10-3 with TRBJ1-5, with D tentatively TRBD1 (6 bases). V lost 3 bases and J 6 bases, leaving 12 bases between the germline ends. Germline CDR1 ENHRY, CDR2 SYGVKD. CDR3 length: 14 amino acids. For the CDR3, the DNA is TGTGCCATCAGTGAACAGGGAGGCGCTCAGCCCCAGCATTTT. Protein product: CAISEQGGAQPQHF.

The chain couples TRBV7-3 to TRBJ2-1; D is uncertain. This CDR3 is 12 amino acids long. Per the germline V gene, CDR1 is SGHTA and CDR2 is FQGTGA. Trimming cost V 5 bases and J 12 bases, with 14 bases left between them. CDR3 DNA sequence: TGTGCCAGCAGCCTCTCGGCAGGTCGGCAGTTCTTC. Its protein product is CASSLSAGRQFF.

This clonotype was recorded at least ten times. The gene calls are TRBV14 and TRBJ1-1; D not resolved. The V gene's germline CDR1 is SGHDN and CDR2 FVKESK. The CDR3 loop spans 13 amino acids. V shed 0 bases and J shed 2 bases, with 4 bases lying between them. CDR3 sequence reads: CASSQDSNTEAFF. CDR3 sequence (DNA): TGTGCCAGCAGCCAAGATAGTAACACTGAAGCTTTCTTT.

This clonotype was counted many times. This rearrangement joins TRBV6-2 or TRBV6-3 to TRBJ2-7; 14 nucleotides agree with TRBD2. The CDR3 is made up of 18 amino acids. CDR1 is MNHEY and CDR2 is SVGEGT in the germline V gene. CDR3 coding DNA: TGTGCGATCGCCGCCGGGACTAGCGGGAGTATAGGATTCTACGAGCAGTACTTC. Translation gives CAIAAGTSGSIGFYEQYF.

The chain is built from TRBV25-1 and TRBJ1-6, with D possibly matching TRBD1 (5 bases). Trimming stripped 8 bases from V and 3 bases from J, with 8 bases between. CDR3 length: 13 amino acids. Germline V gene data show CDR1 as MGHDK and CDR2 as SYGVNS. CDR3 DNA: TGTGCCAGCGGGACCGTCTATAATTCACCCCTCCACTTT. As protein: CASGTVYNSPLHF.

By share, this clonotype ranks as medium-sized. This chain connects TRBV5-4 to TRBJ1-2; D remains unclear. From germline, CDR1 is SGHNT and CDR2 YYREEE (reference sequence). The V gene lost 2 bases and the J gene lost 0 bases, with 5 bases spanning the gap. The CDR3 is 13 residues long. The CDR3 spells CASSFIANYGYTF. CDR3 coding DNA: TGTGCCAGCAGCTTCATAGCTAACTATGGCTACACCTTC.

The V and J genes are TRBV24-1 and TRBJ2-3; a possible D gene is TRBD2 (5 bases). This CDR3 has 15 residues. V shed 4 bases and J shed 1 base, with 11 bases lying between them. Germline V gene sequence: CDR1 KGHDR, CDR2 SFDVKD. CDR3 region: CATSDVSEGTDTQYF. The DNA of the CDR3 is TGTGCCACCAGTGACGTTTCGGAGGGCACAGATACGCAGTATTTT.

The chain uses TRBV2 and TRBJ1-4; D not certain. V lost 7 bases and J 2 bases, leaving 17 bases between the germline ends. CDR3 length equals 16 residues. Looked up from germline, CDR1 is SNHLY and CDR2 is FYNNEI. The CDR3 is CASTRREGATNEKLFF. CDR3 coding DNA: TGTGCCAGCACAAGACGGGAGGGAGCGACTAATGAAAAACTGTTTTTT.

This clonotype was seen at least ten times. This chain uses TRBV5-1 with TRBJ1-3; no clear D gene. Germline lookup yields CDR1 SGHRS and CDR2 YFSETQ. Trimming removed 0 bases at V and 1 base at J, with 5 bases between. CDR3 length: 14 residues. CDR3: CASSLGASGNTIYF. In DNA, the CDR3 is TGCGCCAGCAGCTTGGGAGCTTCTGGAAACACCATATATTTT.

The chain's CDR3 is CASSPASGGLTYEQYF. The CDR3 bases are TGTGCCAGCTCACCAGCTAGCGGGGGCCTGACCTACGAGCAGTACTTC. The chain joins TRBV18 to TRBJ2-7; 10 bases map to TRBD2. V lost 2 bases and J lost 2; bases outside the gene matches: 6. CDR3 length: 16 amino acids. Germline V lookup: CDR1 KGHSH, CDR2 LQKENI.

This clonotype was seen a handful of times. This chain connects TRBV4-2 to TRBJ2-1; TRBD2 matches at 8 bases. CDR3 size: 17 residues. J gave up 1 base and V 2 bases, and 7 bases lay outside the gene matches. Germline CDR1 LGHNA, CDR2 YNFKEQ. As DNA, the CDR3 is TGTGCCAGCAGCCAAAGGGCCGGGACTAGTTCCTACAATGAGCAGTTCTTC. Translating gives CASSQRAGTSSYNEQFF.

This clonotype was seen only a few times. This chain uses TRBV6-2 or TRBV6-3 with TRBJ1-4; D gene uncertain. CDR1 and CDR2 from the germline V gene are MNHEY and SVGEGT. Trimming took 0 bases from V and 4 from J, leaving 6 bases between them. This CDR3 has 14 residues. This CDR3 reads CASSYSGYNEKLFF. CDR3 bases: TGTGCCAGCAGTTACTCCGGGTATAATGAAAAACTGTTTTTT.